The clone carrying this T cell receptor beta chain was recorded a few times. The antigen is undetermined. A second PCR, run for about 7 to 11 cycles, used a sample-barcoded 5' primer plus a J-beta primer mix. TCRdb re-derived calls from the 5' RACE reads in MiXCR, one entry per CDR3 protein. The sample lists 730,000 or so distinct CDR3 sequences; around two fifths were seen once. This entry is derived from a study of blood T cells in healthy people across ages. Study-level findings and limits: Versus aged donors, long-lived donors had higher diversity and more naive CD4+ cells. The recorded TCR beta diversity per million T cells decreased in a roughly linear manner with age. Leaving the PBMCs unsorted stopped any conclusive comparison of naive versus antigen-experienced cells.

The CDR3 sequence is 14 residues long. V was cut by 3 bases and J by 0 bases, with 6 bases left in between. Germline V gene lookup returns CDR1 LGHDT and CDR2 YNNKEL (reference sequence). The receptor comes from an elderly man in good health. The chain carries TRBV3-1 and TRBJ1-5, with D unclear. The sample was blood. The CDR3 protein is CASSQAGSNQPQHF. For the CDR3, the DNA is TGTGCCAGCAGCCAGGCGGGTAGCAATCAGCCCCAGCATTTT.